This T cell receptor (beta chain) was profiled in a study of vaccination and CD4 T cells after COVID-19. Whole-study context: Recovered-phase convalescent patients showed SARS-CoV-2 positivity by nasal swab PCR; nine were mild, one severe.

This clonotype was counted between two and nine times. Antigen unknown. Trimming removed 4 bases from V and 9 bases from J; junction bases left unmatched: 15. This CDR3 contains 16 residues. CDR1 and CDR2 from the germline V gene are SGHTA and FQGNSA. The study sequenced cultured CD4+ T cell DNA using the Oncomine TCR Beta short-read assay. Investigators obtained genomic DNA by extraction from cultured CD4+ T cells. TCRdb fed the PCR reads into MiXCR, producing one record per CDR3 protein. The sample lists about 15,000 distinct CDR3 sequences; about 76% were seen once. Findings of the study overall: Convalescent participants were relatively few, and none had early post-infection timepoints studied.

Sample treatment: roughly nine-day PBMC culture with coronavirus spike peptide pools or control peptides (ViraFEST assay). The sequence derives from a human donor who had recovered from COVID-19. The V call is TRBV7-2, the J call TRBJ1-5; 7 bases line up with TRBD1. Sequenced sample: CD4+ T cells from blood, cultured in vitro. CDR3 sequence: CASSSSTGVGIRPQHF. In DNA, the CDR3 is TGTGCCAGCAGCTCATCCACAGGGGTTGGGATCAGGCCCCAGCATTTT.